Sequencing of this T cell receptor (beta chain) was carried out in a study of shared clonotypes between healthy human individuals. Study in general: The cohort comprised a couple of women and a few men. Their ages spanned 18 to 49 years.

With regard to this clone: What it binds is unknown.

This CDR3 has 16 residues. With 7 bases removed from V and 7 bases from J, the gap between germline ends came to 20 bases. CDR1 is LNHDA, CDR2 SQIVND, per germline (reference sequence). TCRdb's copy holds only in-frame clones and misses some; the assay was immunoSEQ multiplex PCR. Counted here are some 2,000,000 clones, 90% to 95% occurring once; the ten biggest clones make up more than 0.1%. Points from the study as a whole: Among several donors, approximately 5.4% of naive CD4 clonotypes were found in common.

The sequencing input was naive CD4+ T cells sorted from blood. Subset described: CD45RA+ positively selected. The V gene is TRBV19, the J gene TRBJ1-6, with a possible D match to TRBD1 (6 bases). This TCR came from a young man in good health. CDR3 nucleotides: TGTGCCAGTACCAAGACAGGCGCGCCCGTGAATTCACCCCTCCACTTT. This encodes CASTKTGAPVNSPLHF.